This T cell receptor beta chain was obtained from a study of cytomegalovirus exposure and HLA in healthy donors. PCR primers comprised 60 Vbeta and 13 Jbeta primers. The protocol was immunoSEQ multiplex PCR, while the TCRdb copy is restricted to in-frame clones and leaves out a portion. The sample carries roughly 200,000 clones, 9.5% recorded once. This clone was recorded a few times. The CDR3 length is 17 residues. The germline V gene has CDR1 SGHRS and CDR2 YFSETQ. V dropped 3 bases and J dropped 4; count of bases not matched to a gene: 13. V usage is TRBV5-1 and J usage is TRBJ2-5, with TRBD2 identical over 9 bases. Sequencing was performed on PBMCs. The origin of this receptor is a woman between 25 and 40 years old in good health and CMV-seropositive. CDR3 DNA: TGCGCCAGCAGCTCCGGGACTAGCTACGGTCTAGGAGAGACCCAGTACTTC. Protein: CASSSGTSYGLGETQYF.